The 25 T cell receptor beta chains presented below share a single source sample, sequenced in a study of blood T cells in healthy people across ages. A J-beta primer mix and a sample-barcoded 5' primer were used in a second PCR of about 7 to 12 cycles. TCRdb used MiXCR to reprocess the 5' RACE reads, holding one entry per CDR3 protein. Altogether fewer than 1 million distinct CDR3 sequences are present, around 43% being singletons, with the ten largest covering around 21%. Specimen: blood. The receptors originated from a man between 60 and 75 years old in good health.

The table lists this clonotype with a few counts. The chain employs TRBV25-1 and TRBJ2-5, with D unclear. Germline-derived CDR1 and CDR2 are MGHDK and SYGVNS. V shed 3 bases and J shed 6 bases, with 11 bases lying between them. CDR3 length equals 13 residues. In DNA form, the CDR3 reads TGTGCCAGCAGTGATGGTTCGATGAAGACCCAGTACTTC. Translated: CASSDGSMKTQYF.

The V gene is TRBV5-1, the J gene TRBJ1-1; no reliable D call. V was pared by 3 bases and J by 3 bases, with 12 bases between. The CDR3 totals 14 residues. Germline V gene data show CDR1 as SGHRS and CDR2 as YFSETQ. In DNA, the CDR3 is TGCGCCAGCAGCTCCCGGACGGTCGACACTGAAGCTTTCTTT. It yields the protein CASSSRTVDTEAFF.

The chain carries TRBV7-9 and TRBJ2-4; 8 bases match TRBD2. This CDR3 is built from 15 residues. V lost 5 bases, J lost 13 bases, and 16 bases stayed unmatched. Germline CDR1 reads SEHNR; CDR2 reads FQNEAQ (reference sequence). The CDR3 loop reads CASSKKAGAYNEQYF. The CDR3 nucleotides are TGTGCCAGCAGCAAAAAAGCGGGGGCCTACAATGAGCAGTACTTC. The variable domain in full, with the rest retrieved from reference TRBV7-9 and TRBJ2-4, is DTGVSQNPRHKITKRGQNVTFRCDPISEHNRLYWYRQTLGQGPEFLTYFQNEAQLEKSRLLSDRFSAERPKGSFSTLEIQRTEQGDSAMYLCASSKKAGAYNEQYFGAGTRLSVL.

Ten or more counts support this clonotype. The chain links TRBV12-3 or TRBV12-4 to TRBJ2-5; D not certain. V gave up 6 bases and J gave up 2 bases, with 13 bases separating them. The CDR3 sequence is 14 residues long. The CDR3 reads CASSFKAAQETQYF. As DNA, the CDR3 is TGTGCCAGCAGCTTCAAGGCAGCACAAGAGACCCAGTACTTC.

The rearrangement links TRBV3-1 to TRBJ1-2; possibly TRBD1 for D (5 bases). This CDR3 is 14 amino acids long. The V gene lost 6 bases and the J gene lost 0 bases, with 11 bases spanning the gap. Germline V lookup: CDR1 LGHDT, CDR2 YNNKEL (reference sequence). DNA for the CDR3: TGTGCCAGCAGACCGACAGTTACTAACTATGGCTACACCTTC. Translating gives CASRPTVTNYGYTF.

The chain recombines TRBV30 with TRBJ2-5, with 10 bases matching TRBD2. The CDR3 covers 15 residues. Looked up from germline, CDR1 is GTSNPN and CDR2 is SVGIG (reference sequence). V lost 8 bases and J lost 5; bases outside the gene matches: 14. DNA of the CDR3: TGTGCCGGGCCCCTTAGCGGGGGGACTGTGGAGACCCAGTACTTC. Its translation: CAGPLSGGTVETQYF.

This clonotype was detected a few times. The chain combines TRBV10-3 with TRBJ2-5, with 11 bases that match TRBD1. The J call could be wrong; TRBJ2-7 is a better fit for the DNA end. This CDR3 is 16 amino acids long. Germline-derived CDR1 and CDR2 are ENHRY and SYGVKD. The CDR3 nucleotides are TGTGCCATCAGGGCGGAGTTAGGGACAGGGGGTGGCGAGCAGTACTTC. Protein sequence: CAIRAELGTGGGEQYF.

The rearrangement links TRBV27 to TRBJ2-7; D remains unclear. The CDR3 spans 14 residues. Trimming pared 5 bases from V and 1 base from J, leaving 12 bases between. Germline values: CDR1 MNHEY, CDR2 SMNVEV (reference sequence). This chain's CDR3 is CASSRKVESYEQYF. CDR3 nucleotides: TGTGCCAGCAGTAGGAAGGTTGAATCCTACGAGCAGTACTTC.

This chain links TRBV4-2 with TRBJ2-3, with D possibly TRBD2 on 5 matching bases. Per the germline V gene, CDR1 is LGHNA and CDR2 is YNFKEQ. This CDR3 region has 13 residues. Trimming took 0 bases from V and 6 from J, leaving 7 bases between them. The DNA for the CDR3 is TGTGCCAGCAGCCAAGATTCGGGGGATACGCAGTATTTT. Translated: CASSQDSGDTQYF.

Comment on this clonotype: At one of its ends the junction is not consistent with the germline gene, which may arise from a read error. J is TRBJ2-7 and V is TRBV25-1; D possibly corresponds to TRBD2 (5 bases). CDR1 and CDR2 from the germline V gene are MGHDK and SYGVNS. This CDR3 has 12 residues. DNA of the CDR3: TGTGCCGGCAGTCCCTCGGGGAACGAGCAGTACTTC. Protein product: CAGSPSGNEQYF.

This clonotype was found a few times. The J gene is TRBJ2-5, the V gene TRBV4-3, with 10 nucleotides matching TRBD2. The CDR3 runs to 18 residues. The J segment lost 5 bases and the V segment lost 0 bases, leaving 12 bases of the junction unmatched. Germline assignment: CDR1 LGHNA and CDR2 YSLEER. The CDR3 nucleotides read TGCGCCAGCAGCCAAGATTGGTATAGCGGGGGGCCTCGGGAGACCCAGTACTTC. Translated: CASSQDWYSGGPRETQYF.

Here the CDR3 reads CASSPPLGQYNSPLHF. In nucleotides, the CDR3 is TGTGCCAGCAGCCCTCCTTTGGGACAGTATAATTCACCCCTCCACTTT. The chain employs TRBV7-9 and TRBJ1-6; 7 nucleotides agree with TRBD1. CDR1 and CDR2 (germline): SEHNR, FQNEAQ (reference sequence). After removal of 5 bases from V and 4 bases from J, the junction contained 8 bases not matched to a gene. This CDR3 spans 16 amino acids.

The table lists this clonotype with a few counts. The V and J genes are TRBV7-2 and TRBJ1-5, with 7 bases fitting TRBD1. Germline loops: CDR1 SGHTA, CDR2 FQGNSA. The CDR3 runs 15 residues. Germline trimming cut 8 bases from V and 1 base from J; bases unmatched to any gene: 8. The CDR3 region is CASDRTGGSNQPQHF. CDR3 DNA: TGTGCCAGCGACCGGACAGGAGGAAGCAATCAGCCCCAGCATTTT. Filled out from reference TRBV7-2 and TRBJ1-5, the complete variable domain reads GAGVSQSPSNKVTEKGKDVELRCDPISGHTALYWYRQSLGQGLEFLIYFQGNSAPDKSGLPSDRFSAERTGGSVSTLTIQRTQQEDSAVYLCASDRTGGSNQPQHFGDGTRLSIL.

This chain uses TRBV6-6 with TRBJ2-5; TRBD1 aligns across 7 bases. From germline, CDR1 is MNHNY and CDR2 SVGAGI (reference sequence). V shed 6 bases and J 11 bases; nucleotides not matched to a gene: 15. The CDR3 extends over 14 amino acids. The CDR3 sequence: CASRVRQGYNEQYF. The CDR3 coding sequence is TGTGCCAGCAGAGTCCGACAGGGCTACAATGAGCAGTACTTC.

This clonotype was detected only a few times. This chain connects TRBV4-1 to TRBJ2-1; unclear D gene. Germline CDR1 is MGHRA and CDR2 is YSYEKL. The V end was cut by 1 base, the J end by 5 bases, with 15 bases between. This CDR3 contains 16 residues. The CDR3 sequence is CASSQGQWGSDNEQFF. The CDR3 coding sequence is TGCGCCAGCAGCCAAGGGCAGTGGGGATCTGACAATGAGCAGTTCTTC.

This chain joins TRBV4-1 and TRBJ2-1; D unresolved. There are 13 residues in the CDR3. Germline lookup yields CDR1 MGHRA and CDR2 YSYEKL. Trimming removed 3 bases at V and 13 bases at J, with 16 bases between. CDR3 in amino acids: CASSHPGTETQFF. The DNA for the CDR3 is TGCGCCAGCAGCCATCCAGGTACAGAGACCCAGTTCTTC.

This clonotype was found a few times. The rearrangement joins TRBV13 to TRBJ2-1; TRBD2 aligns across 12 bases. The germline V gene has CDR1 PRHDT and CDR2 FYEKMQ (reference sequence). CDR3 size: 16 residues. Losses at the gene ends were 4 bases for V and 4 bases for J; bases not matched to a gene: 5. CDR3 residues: CASSSRTSGVYNEQFF. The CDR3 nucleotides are TGTGCCAGCAGCTCCCGGACTAGCGGGGTTTACAATGAGCAGTTCTTC. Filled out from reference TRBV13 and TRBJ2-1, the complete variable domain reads AAGVIQSPRHLIKEKRETATLKCYPIPRHDTVYWYQQGPGQDPQFLISFYEKMQSDKGSIPDRFSAQQFSDYHSELNMSSLELGDSALYFCASSSRTSGVYNEQFFGPGTRLTVL.

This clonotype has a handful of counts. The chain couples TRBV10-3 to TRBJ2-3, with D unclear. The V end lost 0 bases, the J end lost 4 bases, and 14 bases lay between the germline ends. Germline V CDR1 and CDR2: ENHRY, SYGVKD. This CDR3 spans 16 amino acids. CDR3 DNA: TGTGCCATCAGTGAGTCTTGGACCCTTGCTGCAGATACGCAGTATTTT. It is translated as CAISESWTLAADTQYF.

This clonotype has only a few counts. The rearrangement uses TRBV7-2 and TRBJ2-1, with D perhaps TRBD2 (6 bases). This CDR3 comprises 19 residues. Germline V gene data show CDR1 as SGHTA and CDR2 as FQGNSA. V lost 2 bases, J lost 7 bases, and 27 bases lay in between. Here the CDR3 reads CASSLSPWAGGRNGNEQFF. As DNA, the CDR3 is TGTGCCAGCAGCTTAAGCCCGTGGGCTGGTGGGAGGAACGGGAATGAGCAGTTCTTC. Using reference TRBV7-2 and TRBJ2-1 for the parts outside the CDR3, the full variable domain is GAGVSQSPSNKVTEKGKDVELRCDPISGHTALYWYRQSLGQGLEFLIYFQGNSAPDKSGLPSDRFSAERTGGSVSTLTIQRTQQEDSAVYLCASSLSPWAGGRNGNEQFFGPGTRLTVL.

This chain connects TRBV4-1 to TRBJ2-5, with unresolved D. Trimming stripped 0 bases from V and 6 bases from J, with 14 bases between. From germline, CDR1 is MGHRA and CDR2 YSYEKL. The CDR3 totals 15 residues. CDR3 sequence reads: CASSQDPGSRQTQYF. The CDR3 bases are TGCGCCAGCAGCCAAGATCCGGGTAGCAGGCAGACCCAGTACTTC.

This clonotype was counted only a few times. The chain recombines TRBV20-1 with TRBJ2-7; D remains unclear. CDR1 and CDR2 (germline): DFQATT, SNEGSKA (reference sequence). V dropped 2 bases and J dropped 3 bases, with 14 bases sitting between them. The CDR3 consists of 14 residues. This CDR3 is CSARLNEGNYEQYF. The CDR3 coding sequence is TGCAGTGCTAGATTGAACGAAGGCAACTACGAGCAGTACTTC.

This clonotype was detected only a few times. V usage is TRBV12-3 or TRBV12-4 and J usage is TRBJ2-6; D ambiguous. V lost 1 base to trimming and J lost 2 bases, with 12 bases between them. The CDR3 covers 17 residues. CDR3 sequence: CASSLDDQVTGANVLTF. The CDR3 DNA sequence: TGTGCCAGCAGTTTAGATGATCAGGTCACTGGGGCCAACGTCCTGACTTTC.

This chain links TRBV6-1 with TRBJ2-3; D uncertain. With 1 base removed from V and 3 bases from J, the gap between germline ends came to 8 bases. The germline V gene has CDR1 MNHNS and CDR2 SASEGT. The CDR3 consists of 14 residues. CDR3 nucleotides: TGTGCCAGCAGTGAAGGGCAGCCAACAGATACGCAGTATTTT. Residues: CASSEGQPTDTQYF.

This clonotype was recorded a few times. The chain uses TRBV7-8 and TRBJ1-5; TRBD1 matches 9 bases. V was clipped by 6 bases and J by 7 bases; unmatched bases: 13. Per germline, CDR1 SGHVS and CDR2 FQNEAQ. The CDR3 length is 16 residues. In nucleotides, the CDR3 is TGTGCCAGCAGTCTAGGAGTGGACAGGGGTGACCAGCCCCAGCATTTT. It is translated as CASSLGVDRGDQPQHF.

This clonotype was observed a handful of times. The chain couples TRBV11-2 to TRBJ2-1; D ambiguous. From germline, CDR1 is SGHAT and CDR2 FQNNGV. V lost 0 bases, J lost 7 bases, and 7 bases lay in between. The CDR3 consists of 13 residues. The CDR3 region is CASSLDPLNEQFF. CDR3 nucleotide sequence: TGTGCCAGCAGCTTAGATCCCCTAAATGAGCAGTTCTTC. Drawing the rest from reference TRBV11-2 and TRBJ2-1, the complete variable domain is EAGVAQSPRYKIIEKRQSVAFWCNPISGHATLYWYQQILGQGPKLLIQFQNNGVVDDSQLPKDRFSAERLKGVDSTLKIQPAKLEDSAVYLCASSLDPLNEQFFGPGTRLTVL.